The clone carrying this TCR beta chain was found many times. TCRdb re-called the reads with MiXCR, one entry per CDR3 protein. The data contain 200,000 to 300,000 distinct CDR3 sequences, around 28% of them singletons. This specimen belongs to a study of kidney transplant recipient with SARS-CoV-2 infection. CDR3 length equals 17 residues. The V end lost 5 bases, the J end lost 4 bases, and 23 bases lay between the germline ends. Germline V lookup: CDR1 MNHGY, CDR2 SVAAGI. This sequence was found in a young adult male patient who had COVID-19 and was a kidney transplant recipient. The graft donor may have given rise to some T cells. This rearrangement joins TRBV6-9 to TRBJ1-2; D remains unclear. This specimen was a blood sample, taken at baseline and between days 110 and 120 from a kidney transplant recipient. The DNA of the CDR3 is TGTGCCAGCAGTGTCGCCACGCCTTACGGAAAGACCTATGGCTACACCTTC. Amino acids: CASSVATPYGKTYGYTF.